This T cell receptor beta chain derives from a study of blood T cell repertoires in COVID-19. Study details: COVID-19 samples, acute and convalescent, were from the United States, Italy and Spain. The cDNA or gDNA used as material had been derived from T cells, B-cell-depleted T cells, or PBMCs.

V dropped 8 bases and J dropped 3 bases, with 10 bases sitting between them. CDR1 is SEHNR and CDR2 is FQNEAQ in the germline V gene (reference sequence). CDR3 length: 12 residues. Authors' processing steps: Amplified reference gene primers provided the basis for estimating nucleated cell counts. Sequencing used immunoSEQ multiplex PCR; TCRdb keeps in-frame clones, though not all of them. Clonal size and the V and J genes are those of that table, whereas D and trimming came from the DNA. This table has about 68,000 clones, more than 65% appearing once. The sequenced sample was peripheral blood. This TCR was recovered from a woman aged 50 to 65 with acute or convalescent COVID-19. V usage is TRBV7-9 and J usage is TRBJ1-2; D not resolved. The CDR3 spells CASQSSDYGYTF. The CDR3 DNA reads TGTGCCAGCCAATCCAGCGACTATGGCTACACCTTC.